What follows are 23 T cell receptor beta chains derived from one specimen sequenced in a study of glioma-infiltrating T cells after dendritic cell vaccination. TCRdb's copy holds only in-frame clones and misses some; the assay was immunoSEQ multiplex PCR. There are about 92,000 clones in the sample; 85% to 90% occur only once, and 15% to 18% lies in the top ten. Source: blood, taken before dendritic cell vaccination. These receptors originate from a human donor with glioblastoma.

The chain couples TRBV11-1 to TRBJ1-2, with a tentative D call TRBD1 (6 bases). Trimming left V 3 bases short and J 4 bases short, with 12 bases between. The germline V gene has CDR1 SGHAT and CDR2 FQDESV (reference sequence). CDR3 size: 14 residues. The CDR3, as DNA: TGTGCCAGCAGCTTCGGGGGGGCACGCTATGGCTACACCTTC. Its protein product is CASSFGGARYGYTF.

J is TRBJ2-3 and V is TRBV7-2, with D possibly matching TRBD1 (6 bases). The germline V gene has CDR1 SGHTA and CDR2 FQGNSA. This CDR3 comprises 16 residues. The ends were cut back, 5 bases at V and 2 bases at J, with 17 bases in the middle. CDR3 protein: CASSGGDRHYTDTQYF. CDR3 DNA sequence: TGTGCCAGCAGCGGAGGAGACAGGCACTACACAGATACGCAGTATTTT.

This chain links TRBV7-9 with TRBJ2-1, with 11 bases matching TRBD2. The J segment lost 8 bases and the V segment lost 0 bases, leaving 6 bases of the junction unmatched. The CDR3 has 16 amino acids. Germline lookup yields CDR1 SEHNR and CDR2 FQNEAQ (reference sequence). The CDR3 loop reads CASSLAATSGNDEQFF. The CDR3 DNA sequence: TGTGCCAGCAGCTTAGCGGCGACTAGCGGGAACGATGAGCAGTTCTTC.

In this sample, this clone turned up once. The chain has TRBV2 and TRBJ2-3; no definite D call. CDR1 and CDR2 from the germline V gene are SNHLY and FYNNEI. Trimming shortened V by 4 bases and J by 1 base, and 12 bases separated the two germline ends. CDR3 size: 15 residues. CDR3 loop: CASSGLAVGTDTQYF. CDR3 DNA: TGTGCCAGCAGTGGTTTGGCGGTGGGCACAGATACGCAGTATTTT.

The V call is TRBV30, the J call TRBJ1-3; TRBD1 is a possible D gene (5 bases). This CDR3 spans 14 amino acids. V gave up 3 bases and J gave up 4 bases, with 13 bases separating them. Germline CDR1 GTSNPN, CDR2 SVGIG (reference sequence). CDR3 nucleotide sequence: TGTGCCTGGAGATGGGGGGTTGGAGGAAACACCATATATTTT. This sequence encodes CAWRWGVGGNTIYF.

The V and J genes are TRBV7-3 and TRBJ1-4, with 8 bases matching TRBD1. The CDR3 totals 20 residues. Looked up from germline, CDR1 is SGHTA and CDR2 is FQGTGA. The trim removed 5 bases at V and 0 bases at J, leaving 17 bases unmatched. CDR3: CASSLKGDRQLVPTNEKLFF. As DNA, the CDR3 is TGTGCCAGCAGCCTAAAGGGGGACAGGCAGTTAGTGCCAACTAATGAAAAACTGTTTTTT.

The rearrangement uses TRBV10-3 and TRBJ2-7, with D possibly being TRBD2 (6 bases). The CDR3 runs 16 residues. V lost 3 bases and J lost 0, with 15 bases in between. Germline V gene sequence: CDR1 ENHRY, CDR2 SYGVKD. Here the CDR3 reads CAISDPGGSSSYEQYF. The CDR3 DNA reads TGTGCCATCAGTGACCCCGGGGGTTCAAGCTCCTACGAGCAGTACTTC.

The chain has TRBV29-1 and TRBJ2-3; D is perhaps TRBD2 (6 bases). The CDR3 has 15 residues. The V and J ends lost 3 bases and 3 bases respectively, with 16 bases between them. The V gene's germline CDR1 is SQVTM and CDR2 ANQGSEA. The CDR3 DNA reads TGCAGCGTTGAGCAGGGCGGGGTTCAGACAGATACGCAGTATTTT. It translates to CSVEQGGVQTDTQYF.

The sample holds one count of this clone. This chain connects TRBV2 to TRBJ1-4, with 9 bases lining up with TRBD1. After removal of 5 bases from V and 6 bases from J, the junction contained 4 bases not matched to a gene. CDR3 length: 14 residues. The germline V gene encodes CDR1 SNHLY and CDR2 FYNNEI. The CDR3 region has the DNA TGTGCCAGCAGTACGGACAGGGGCCATGAAAAACTGTTTTTT. Translating gives CASSTDRGHEKLFF.

This sequence joins TRBV7-2 and TRBJ2-1; 10 nucleotides line up with TRBD2. V gave up 5 bases and J gave up 5 bases; unmatched junction bases: 6. Germline loops: CDR1 SGHTA, CDR2 FQGNSA. The CDR3 extends over 15 amino acids. In DNA, the CDR3 is TGTGCCAGCAGCCTTAGCGGGGGGCCGAACAATGAGCAGTTCTTC. It is translated as CASSLSGGPNNEQFF.

This chain joins TRBV10-2 and TRBJ1-1; perhaps TRBD1 as D (6 bases). The V end was cut by 6 bases, the J end by 4 bases, with 12 bases between. The germline V gene has CDR1 WSHSY and CDR2 SAAADI. This CDR3 is built from 13 residues. Here the CDR3 reads CASRGVGATEAFF. The CDR3 nucleotides are TGCGCCAGCAGGGGGGTGGGGGCCACTGAAGCTTTCTTT.

The chain combines TRBV5-1 with TRBJ2-1, with 10 bases identical to TRBD1. The germline CDR1 and CDR2 sequences are SGHRS and YFSETQ. With V trimmed by 2 bases and J by 2 bases, 1 base remained unmatched. CDR3 length equals 15 residues. The CDR3 sequence is CASSFGQGAYNEQFF. Here the CDR3 DNA reads TGCGCCAGCAGCTTCGGACAGGGGGCCTACAATGAGCAGTTCTTC.

V is TRBV23-1 and J is TRBJ2-7; D not certain. TRBV23-1 is placed among ORFs of uncertain function. The CDR3 length is 13 residues. Trimming took 4 bases from V and 5 from J, leaving 12 bases between them. DNA for the CDR3: TGCGCCAGCAGTCGTGCGGCCCCCCACGAGCAGTACTTC. Amino acids: CASSRAAPHEQYF.

This clone was found once. This chain uses TRBV7-2 with TRBJ2-7; D uncertain. This CDR3 has 12 residues. CDR1 is SGHTA, CDR2 FQGNSA, per germline. V was cut by 4 bases and J by 8 bases, with 12 bases left in between. CDR3 residues: CASSYTDYQQYF. In nucleotides, the CDR3 is TGTGCCAGCAGCTATACTGATTACCAGCAGTACTTC.

This clone came up a few times. V and J are TRBV5-3 and TRBJ1-3, with 11 bases matching TRBD1. TRBV5-3 carries the ORF label, with uncertain function. The trim removed 2 bases at V and 6 bases at J, leaving 7 bases unmatched. The CDR3 extends over 16 amino acids. CDR3 region: CARSLRTGGLENTIYF. The CDR3 DNA reads as TGTGCCAGAAGCTTACGGACAGGGGGCCTCGAAAACACCATATATTTT.

The chain carries TRBV5-8 and TRBJ2-1, with 12 bases fitting TRBD1. Germline trimming cut 6 bases from V and 9 bases from J; bases unmatched to any gene: 10. The CDR3 is made up of 15 amino acids. Germline V gives CDR1 SGHTS, CDR2 YDEGEE. CDR3 protein: CASNSGQGAIGEQFF. The CDR3 DNA reads as TGTGCCAGCAACTCGGGACAGGGGGCGATAGGTGAGCAGTTCTTC. The variable domain in full, with the rest retrieved from reference TRBV5-8 and TRBJ2-1, is EAGVTQSPTHLIKTRGQQATLRCSPISGHTSVYWYQQALGLGLQFLLWYDEGEERNRGNFPPRFSGRQFPNYSSELNVNALELEDSALYLCASNSGQGAIGEQFFGPGTRLTVL.

This clone is a singleton in its sample. The chain has TRBV2 and TRBJ1-2; possibly TRBD1 for D (5 bases). The CDR3 spans 15 residues. V lost 11 bases and J lost 6, with 25 bases in between. CDR1 and CDR2 (germline): SNHLY, FYNNEI. CDR3 DNA: TGTGCCGCACCCGTGGGCAGGGAGGGGTCGAATGGCTACACCTTC. Translated, it gives CAAPVGREGSNGYTF.

The chain employs TRBV9 and TRBJ2-5; 9 bases agree with TRBD2. The CDR3 loop spans 16 amino acids. Germline trimming cut 3 bases from V and 2 bases from J; bases unmatched to any gene: 8. The V gene's germline CDR1 is SGDLS and CDR2 YYNGEE. The CDR3 nucleotides are TGTGCCAGCAGCGCCTATGGACTAGCGTTACAAGAGACCCAGTACTTC. This codes for CASSAYGLALQETQYF.

This clone occurred once. This chain connects TRBV19 to TRBJ1-2; 7 bases fit TRBD1. Germline values: CDR1 LNHDA, CDR2 SQIVND (reference sequence). The CDR3 has 16 amino acids. V dropped 5 bases and J dropped 1; count of bases not matched to a gene: 10. The CDR3 nucleotides are TGTGCCAGTAGTTTCCTCCCGGGACAGAGTAACTATGGCTACACCTTC. Translated: CASSFLPGQSNYGYTF.

The rearrangement uses TRBV5-4 and TRBJ1-2; D unclear. The CDR3 loop spans 14 amino acids. CDR1 and CDR2 (germline): SGHNT, YYREEE (reference sequence). V lost 5 bases, J lost 4 bases, and 15 bases lay in between. The CDR3 region is CASSADWAGYGYTF. The CDR3 nucleotides are TGTGCCAGCAGTGCGGACTGGGCCGGCTATGGCTACACCTTC.

The rearrangement joins TRBV19 to TRBJ2-7, with a tentative D call TRBD1 (6 bases). Germline V CDR1 and CDR2: LNHDA, SQIVND (reference sequence). This CDR3 is 14 amino acids long. The V end was cut by 0 bases, the J end by 6 bases, with 12 bases between. CDR3 sequence: CASSIDRGSSEQYF. Written as DNA, the CDR3 is TGTGCCAGTAGTATAGACAGGGGATCTAGCGAGCAGTACTTC.

The chain carries TRBV5-4 and TRBJ2-3, with a weak D call TRBD1 (5 bases). The CDR3 covers 15 residues. The germline V and J ends were trimmed by 0 bases and 2 bases, with 10 bases remaining between them. Germline V gene lookup returns CDR1 SGHNT and CDR2 YYREEE (reference sequence). In DNA, the CDR3 is TGTGCCAGCAGCTTGGAGGACACCCACACAGATACGCAGTATTTT. This translates into CASSLEDTHTDTQYF.

The J gene is TRBJ2-7, the V gene TRBV27; TRBD1 matches at 7 bases. Germline CDR1 reads MNHEY; CDR2 reads SMNVEV (reference sequence). The CDR3 spans 15 residues. The ends lost 5 bases at V and 2 bases at J; junction bases unmatched: 9. DNA for the CDR3: TGTGCCAGCAGTCCTGCTGGGACAGCCCCCTACGAGCAGTACTTC. Protein sequence: CASSPAGTAPYEQYF.